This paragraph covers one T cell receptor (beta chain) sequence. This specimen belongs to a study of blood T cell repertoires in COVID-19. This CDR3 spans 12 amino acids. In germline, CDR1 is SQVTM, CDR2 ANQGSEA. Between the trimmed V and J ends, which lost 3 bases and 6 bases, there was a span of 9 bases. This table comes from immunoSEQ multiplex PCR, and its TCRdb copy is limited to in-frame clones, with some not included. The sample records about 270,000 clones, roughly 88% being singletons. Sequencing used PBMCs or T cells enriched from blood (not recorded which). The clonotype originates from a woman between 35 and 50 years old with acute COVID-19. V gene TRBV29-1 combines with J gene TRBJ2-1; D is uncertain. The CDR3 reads CSVDRSVNEQFF. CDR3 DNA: TGCAGCGTTGATCGGAGTGTCAATGAGCAGTTCTTC.